This T cell receptor (beta chain) was sequenced in a study of beta chain features in type 1 diabetes. Study conclusions and caveats: Researchers report that Type 1 diabetes patients had moderately but significantly shorter TCRB CDR3s across all four CD4+ subsets. cDNA sequencing could over-represent cells with high TCR expression.

On this clone itself: Its target is unknown.

The study reverse transcribed the entire isolated RNA, so it sequenced expressed TCRB transcripts. Assay used: immunoSEQ multiplex PCR; TCRdb lists only in-frame clones, some missing. The data show 250,000 to 300,000 clones, roughly 13% seen once. Germline V lookup: CDR1 SGDLS, CDR2 YYNGEE. Trimming took 4 bases from V and 5 from J; bases not matched to a gene: 11. This CDR3 has 16 residues. The receptor was isolated from a man aged 30 to 39 with type 1 diabetes. The material sequenced was naive CD4+ T cells from blood. The chain combines TRBV9 with TRBJ2-1; 8 nucleotides line up with TRBD2. The DNA for the CDR3 is TGTGCCAGCAGCCCGCCGCCGGGAGGGTCCCACAATGAGCAGTTCTTC. Amino acid sequence: CASSPPPGGSHNEQFF.